Ten or more counts support the clone carrying this TCR beta chain. What it binds is not known. The time point was: patch test 1, 2 weeks after DPC sensitization. Treatment noted: therapeutic diphenylcyclopropenone sensitization with weekly scalp DPC. Unfractionated whole blood was the source of the extracted total RNA. The record originates from a study of human T cells and chemical hapten exposure. Study-wide background: DPC at 2% was the sensitizing agent, placed on approximately 2 cm by approximately 2 cm of upper inner arm skin. Patients, chiefly female, had alopecia areata, totalis or universalis.

Unique molecular identifiers were attached to individual cDNA molecules during library preparation. TCRdb independently ran MiXCR on the RACE reads; one entry per CDR3 protein. The sample lists about 41,000 distinct CDR3 sequences; over 3.5% were seen once. Deletions cut 0 bases from V and 6 bases from J, with 23 bases between. Per germline, CDR1 MGHRA and CDR2 YSYEKL. This CDR3 is 18 amino acids long. Broader study findings: Versus controls, expanded TCRs had significantly more large CDR3 similarity clusters.

This chain joins TRBV4-1 and TRBJ2-5; possible D gene TRBD2, 6 bases. The clonotype was recovered from a man aged 50 to 59 with alopecia areata. Some clones in this sample may be carry-over from other donors' samples. Material: whole blood, obtained in connection with sensitization to the hapten diphenylcyclopropenone (DPC). CDR3 region: CASSQEVEAGTWEKTQYF. The DNA of the CDR3 is TGCGCCAGCAGCCAAGAGGTTGAAGCCGGGACTTGGGAGAAGACCCAGTACTTC.